Listed here are 32 T cell receptor beta chains from one sample, sequenced in a study of T cells after yellow fever vaccination. MiXCR, applied by TCRdb to the 5' RACE reads, yields one record per CDR3 protein. The sample holds tens of thousands of distinct CDR3 sequences; 4.5% are singletons and the top ten take about 40%. This sample comprised PBMCs, either bulk or a sorted T-cell subset (CD4+, CD8+, memory, or dextramer-sorted; not recorded which), obtained on the day of the yellow fever booster vaccination. The receptors here all came from a man between 18 and 35 years old who received the YFV17D yellow fever vaccine.

There are many counts of this clonotype. This rearrangement joins TRBV24-1 to TRBJ1-2, with a weak D call TRBD1 (5 bases). Trimming cost V 3 bases and J 7 bases, with 11 bases left between them. CDR1 and CDR2 from the germline V gene are KGHDR and SFDVKD. CDR3 length: 13 amino acids. The CDR3 sequence: CATSDRSGLGYTF. The CDR3 DNA reads as TGTGCCACCAGTGATAGATCAGGGCTTGGCTACACCTTC.

The sample holds many counts of this clonotype. V usage is TRBV6-5 and J usage is TRBJ1-6, with unresolved D. This CDR3 region has 12 residues. Per the germline V gene, CDR1 is MNHEY and CDR2 is SVGAGI. V gave up 8 bases and J gave up 4 bases, with 6 bases separating them. CDR3 loop: CASRSYNSPLHF. Here the CDR3 DNA reads TGTGCCAGCCGCAGTTATAATTCACCCCTCCACTTT.

This clonotype was counted at least ten times. The V call is TRBV7-2, the J call TRBJ2-1; 7 nucleotides line up with TRBD2. Germline V gene lookup returns CDR1 SGHTA and CDR2 FQGNSA. CDR3 size: 14 residues. V was pared by 3 bases and J by 9 bases, with 8 bases of the junction left unmatched. CDR3: CASSFTGGGIEQFF. In nucleotides, the CDR3 is TGTGCCAGCAGCTTCACGGGGGGTGGGATTGAGCAGTTCTTC. Combining the CDR3 with reference TRBV7-2 and TRBJ2-1 gives the whole variable domain GAGVSQSPSNKVTEKGKDVELRCDPISGHTALYWYRQSLGQGLEFLIYFQGNSAPDKSGLPSDRFSAERTGGSVSTLTIQRTQQEDSAVYLCASSFTGGGIEQFFGPGTRLTVL.

This clonotype was observed at least ten times. The chain carries TRBV20-1 and TRBJ2-3; 14 positions agree with TRBD2. Trimming at V came to 7 bases and at J to 0 bases, leaving 3 bases not matched to a gene. Germline CDR1 and CDR2: DFQATT and SNEGSKA (reference sequence). The CDR3 is made up of 15 amino acids. CDR3 amino acids: CSGGLAGGSTDTQYF. For the CDR3, the DNA is TGCAGTGGCGGACTAGCGGGGGGCAGCACAGATACGCAGTATTTT.

The CDR3 loop reads CASSQGDRGNSPLHF. For the CDR3, the DNA is TGCGCCAGCAGCCAAGGGGACAGGGGGAATTCACCCCTCCACTTT. This chain links TRBV4-3 with TRBJ1-6, with TRBD1 identical over 11 bases. V lost 1 base, J lost 7 bases, and 0 bases stayed unmatched. This CDR3 contains 15 residues. Germline loops: CDR1 LGHNA, CDR2 YSLEER.

This chain links TRBV9 with TRBJ1-4; D call uncertain. The germline gives CDR1 SGDLS, CDR2 YYNGEE. The V end was cut by 4 bases, the J end by 0 bases, with 10 bases between. This CDR3 has 15 amino acids. The CDR3 sequence: CASSPSVATNEKLFF. The CDR3 DNA sequence: TGTGCCAGCAGCCCCTCAGTTGCAACTAATGAAAAACTGTTTTTT.

There are many counts of this clonotype. The V call is TRBV7-2, the J call TRBJ2-3, with 10 bases aligning to TRBD1. CDR1 and CDR2 (germline): SGHTA, FQGNSA. J lost 9 bases, V lost 5 bases, and 8 bases had no gene match. There are 14 residues in the CDR3. The CDR3 nucleotides are TGTGCCAGCAGCCGATGGGACAGGGGTCAGACGCAGTATTTT. It specifies CASSRWDRGQTQYF. Combining the CDR3 with reference TRBV7-2 and TRBJ2-3 gives the whole variable domain GAGVSQSPSNKVTEKGKDVELRCDPISGHTALYWYRQSLGQGLEFLIYFQGNSAPDKSGLPSDRFSAERTGGSVSTLTIQRTQQEDSAVYLCASSRWDRGQTQYFGPGTRLTVL.

This clonotype was seen ten or more times. This chain joins TRBV10-3 and TRBJ2-3; the match to TRBD1 covers 10 bases. The germline CDR1 and CDR2 sequences are ENHRY and SYGVKD. Losses at the gene ends were 6 bases for V and 4 bases for J; bases not matched to a gene: 4. The CDR3 consists of 14 residues. This chain's CDR3 is CAISGQGGADTQYF. The CDR3 DNA reads TGTGCCATCAGCGGACAGGGGGGAGCAGATACGCAGTATTTT.

This clonotype was found a few times. The chain employs TRBV7-2 and TRBJ1-3, with a possible D match to TRBD1 (5 bases). V gave up 3 bases and J gave up 4 bases, with 10 bases separating them. Looked up from germline, CDR1 is SGHTA and CDR2 is FQGNSA. The CDR3 covers 14 residues. The CDR3 nucleotides read TGTGCCAGCAGCTTCGGCAGGGTAGGAAACACCATATATTTT. Translated: CASSFGRVGNTIYF.

This clonotype was seen many times. This chain links TRBV12-5 with TRBJ1-4; tentative D call: TRBD1 (6 bases). Trimming removed 1 base at V and 5 bases at J, with 11 bases between. CDR1 LGHNT and CDR2 FRNRAP come from the germline V gene. The CDR3 sequence is 15 residues long. The CDR3 sequence: CASGLGQAPNEKLFF. As DNA, the CDR3 is TGTGCTAGTGGTTTGGGACAGGCGCCCAATGAAAAACTGTTTTTT.

This clonotype occurred many times. The chain joins TRBV7-9 to TRBJ1-5, with D unresolved. Trimming left V 5 bases short and J 0 bases short, with 17 bases between. The germline gives CDR1 SEHNR, CDR2 FQNEAQ (reference sequence). This CDR3 contains 17 residues. This CDR3 is CASSTGAPLVSNQPQHF. CDR3 bases: TGTGCCAGCAGCACCGGAGCCCCGCTCGTTAGCAATCAGCCCCAGCATTTT.

This clonotype was found many times. CDR3 sequence (DNA): TGCAGTGCCCAGGTCCACCACTCTGGGGCCAACGTCCTGACTTTC. It translates to CSAQVHHSGANVLTF. The rearrangement joins TRBV20-1 to TRBJ2-6; no definite D call. The ends were cut back, 6 bases at V and 0 bases at J, with 12 bases in the middle. Germline assignment: CDR1 DFQATT and CDR2 SNEGSKA (reference sequence). This CDR3 is built from 15 residues.

In its sample, this clonotype was seen many times. The chain links TRBV29-1 to TRBJ1-1, with D unresolved. Trimming pared 3 bases from V and 7 bases from J, leaving 9 bases between. From germline, CDR1 is SQVTM and CDR2 ANQGSEA. This CDR3 region has 11 residues. The CDR3, as DNA: TGCAGCGTTGATCGTTCAGGTGAAGCTTTCTTT. The encoded protein is CSVDRSGEAFF.

There are a few counts of this clonotype. The chain links TRBV5-1 to TRBJ2-3; 7 bases fit TRBD1. The CDR3 spans 13 residues. Trimming cost V 0 bases and J 8 bases; bases outside gene matches: 3. Germline-derived CDR1 and CDR2 are SGHRS and YFSETQ. The CDR3 region has the DNA TGCGCCAGCAGCTTGGCTAGGGGGCCTACGCAGTATTTT. It codes for CASSLARGPTQYF.

The chain carries TRBV19 and TRBJ1-6; D not resolved. Germline V gene sequence: CDR1 LNHDA, CDR2 SQIVND (reference sequence). V lost 3 bases and J 4 bases, leaving 7 bases between the germline ends. The CDR3 has 14 residues. The CDR3, as DNA: TGTGCCAGTAGTATTCGCCCGTATAATTCACCCCTCCACTTT. It translates to CASSIRPYNSPLHF.

The chain links TRBV5-1 to TRBJ1-4; D ambiguous. V lost 4 bases and J 8 bases, leaving 9 bases between the germline ends. In germline, CDR1 is SGHRS, CDR2 YFSETQ. This CDR3 has 12 amino acids. CDR3 protein: CASSEIGEKLFF. CDR3 DNA: TGCGCCAGCAGCGAAATAGGGGAAAAACTGTTTTTT.

This clonotype has just a few counts. This chain uses TRBV12-3 or TRBV12-4 with TRBJ1-5; the match to TRBD1 covers 7 bases. The CDR3 spans 15 residues. Trimming removed 6 bases from V and 2 bases from J; junction bases left unmatched: 7. The CDR3 DNA follows: TGTGCCAGCAGCACAGGGGATGGGGGCAATCAGCCCCAGCATTTT. Translated, it gives CASSTGDGGNQPQHF.

This clonotype was picked up many times. The chain uses TRBV20-1 and TRBJ2-1, with D tentatively TRBD2 (6 bases). The CDR3 has 14 residues. The ends were cut back, 2 bases at V and 7 bases at J, with 15 bases in the middle. Germline assignment: CDR1 DFQATT and CDR2 SNEGSKA (reference sequence). The CDR3 is CSARRTTSMNEQFF. The CDR3 region has the DNA TGCAGTGCTAGACGAACCACTAGCATGAATGAGCAGTTCTTC.

The table lists this clonotype with a few counts. The chain is built from TRBV9 and TRBJ2-1; the D gene is possibly TRBD2 (7 bases). Trimming stripped 0 bases from V and 7 bases from J, with 14 bases between. The CDR3 consists of 15 residues. Germline values: CDR1 SGDLS, CDR2 YYNGEE. CDR3 in amino acids: CASSVVGGGRNEQFF. In DNA, the CDR3 is TGTGCCAGCAGCGTAGTAGGGGGGGGGCGGAATGAGCAGTTCTTC.

At least ten counts were recorded for this clonotype. This chain connects TRBV5-5 to TRBJ2-3; D may correspond to TRBD1 or TRBD2 (5 bases each). CDR1 is SGHKS and CDR2 is YYEKEE in the germline V gene (reference sequence). V dropped 4 bases and J dropped 3 bases, with 15 bases sitting between them. The CDR3 runs 15 residues. The CDR3 sequence: CASSLTGPHTDTQYF. For the CDR3, the DNA is TGTGCCAGCAGCCTGACGGGACCGCATACAGATACGCAGTATTTT.

This clonotype was seen ten or more times. The gene calls are TRBV21-1 and TRBJ2-2; TRBD1 was called by the table and not checked on the DNA. TRBV21-1 is noted as a pseudogene. The CDR3 is 16 amino acids. As DNA, the CDR3 is TGTGCCAGCAGCAACGAACAGGGTGCGAACACCGGGGAGCTGTTTTTT. Encoded protein: CASSNEQGANTGELFF.

This clonotype has at least ten counts. The V and J genes are TRBV7-9 and TRBJ1-1; the D is unclear. This CDR3 spans 15 amino acids. V was pared by 1 base and J by 3 bases, with 12 bases between. In germline, CDR1 is SEHNR, CDR2 FQNEAQ (reference sequence). The CDR3 sequence is CASSLVWSGDTEAFF. The CDR3 DNA reads as TGTGCCAGCAGCTTAGTATGGTCAGGAGACACTGAAGCTTTCTTT.

This clonotype showed up many times. The rearrangement joins TRBV10-3 to TRBJ2-1; D is possibly TRBD1 (6 bases). Trimming took off 5 bases at V and 10 bases at J, with 15 bases between the two ends. Germline CDR1 and CDR2: ENHRY and SYGVKD. The CDR3 loop spans 13 amino acids. The CDR3 reads CAISRQEFQEQFF. As DNA, the CDR3 is TGTGCCATCAGTCGACAGGAATTCCAAGAGCAGTTCTTC.

This clonotype was recorded at least ten times. The chain recombines TRBV29-1 with TRBJ2-3; 9 bases are shared with TRBD2. The CDR3 runs 15 residues. The junction had 13 bases not matched to a gene; V was cut back by 6 bases and J by 6 bases. Germline CDR1 is SQVTM and CDR2 is ANQGSEA. Here the CDR3 reads CSVGGTSTFLDTQYF. The CDR3 nucleotides are TGCAGCGTAGGAGGGACTAGCACGTTTTTGGATACGCAGTATTTT.

The chain links TRBV7-2 to TRBJ2-3, with 12 bases matching TRBD1. Germline V CDR1 and CDR2: SGHTA, FQGNSA. This CDR3 has 17 residues. The ends lost 2 bases at V and 3 bases at J; junction bases unmatched: 6. CDR3 sequence (DNA): TGTGCCAGCAGCTTAAGGGGACAGGGGGCTAGGACAGATACGCAGTATTTT. It specifies CASSLRGQGARTDTQYF. The whole variable domain, filled in from reference TRBV7-2 and TRBJ2-3, reads GAGVSQSPSNKVTEKGKDVELRCDPISGHTALYWYRQSLGQGLEFLIYFQGNSAPDKSGLPSDRFSAERTGGSVSTLTIQRTQQEDSAVYLCASSLRGQGARTDTQYFGPGTRLTVL.

This clonotype was found a few times. The chain couples TRBV20-1 to TRBJ1-1; TRBD1 matches at 8 bases. The CDR3 runs 12 residues. V was clipped by 7 bases and J by 1 base; unmatched bases: 2. Germline V gene lookup returns CDR1 DFQATT and CDR2 SNEGSKA (reference sequence). CDR3 loop: CSGGQGNTEAFF. The CDR3 bases are TGCAGTGGTGGACAGGGGAACACTGAAGCTTTCTTT.

The chain recombines TRBV2 with TRBJ1-1; no firm D call. The CDR3 runs 12 residues. The V and J ends lost 3 bases and 9 bases respectively, with 11 bases between them. Per germline, CDR1 SNHLY and CDR2 FYNNEI. The DNA of the CDR3 is TGTGCCAGCAGTGACTCCGGGCGTAAAGCTTTCTTT. The encoded protein is CASSDSGRKAFF.

This clonotype was picked up many times. The rearrangement links TRBV20-1 to TRBJ2-5, with 11 bases that match TRBD2. The CDR3 has 14 amino acids. Germline V gene data show CDR1 as DFQATT and CDR2 as SNEGSKA (reference sequence). Unmatched junction bases numbered 6, after V lost 2 bases and J lost 7 bases. CDR3 sequence: CSARNSGGAGTQYF. Written as DNA, the CDR3 is TGCAGTGCTAGAAATAGCGGGGGGGCAGGGACCCAGTACTTC.

This clonotype has a count of ten or more. The chain is built from TRBV12-3 or TRBV12-4 and TRBJ1-2; D is unclear. V was pared by 2 bases and J by 3 bases, with 1 base between. The CDR3 length is 11 residues. CDR3 nucleotides: TGTGCCAGCAGTTTACACTATGGCTACACCTTC. Its translation: CASSLHYGYTF.

This clonotype was seen repeatedly, ten times or more. The J gene is TRBJ2-3, the V gene TRBV10-2; D gene uncertain. Germline values: CDR1 WSHSY, CDR2 SAAADI. Trimming shortened V by 0 bases and J by 8 bases, and 15 bases separated the two germline ends. CDR3 size: 15 residues. The CDR3 sequence: CASSESRAVVGTQYF. The CDR3 DNA is TGCGCCAGCAGTGAGTCGCGAGCAGTCGTTGGTACGCAGTATTTT.

This clonotype showed up many times. This sequence joins TRBV12-3 or TRBV12-4 and TRBJ2-6, with 8 bases that match TRBD1. The J segment lost 4 bases and the V segment lost 1 base, leaving 3 bases of the junction unmatched. The CDR3 is 16 amino acids. The CDR3 is CASSLEDRVGANVLTF. The CDR3 DNA reads TGTGCCAGCAGTTTAGAGGACAGGGTGGGGGCCAACGTCCTGACTTTC.

The sample holds many counts of this clonotype. V is TRBV4-3 and J is TRBJ1-2, with a possible D match to TRBD1 (5 bases). This CDR3 region has 13 residues. CDR1 is LGHNA and CDR2 is YSLEER in the germline V gene. Trimming stripped 3 bases from V and 7 bases from J, with 12 bases between. In nucleotides, the CDR3 is TGCGCCAGCAGCCATGGGGGTGGGGTTGGCTACACCTTC. Amino acids: CASSHGGGVGYTF.